Presented here are 20 T cell receptor beta chains from one specimen sequenced in a study of blood T cell repertoires in COVID-19 (dated by TCRdb to about 2020). Library creation used the immunoSEQ multiplex PCR assay. TCRdb provides this immuneACCESS table in a form limited to in-frame rearrangements. Some clones are lacking; in checked studies, under half of them reflect an unresolved V gene, and why the rest are absent is not known. Here the sample has more than 300,000 clones; about 89% occur a single time. The ten largest clones take up about 6.9% of the sample. The sequenced sample was peripheral blood. The receptors derive from a woman aged 45-60 years with COVID-19, enrolled during active disease.

The chain joins TRBV18 to TRBJ2-1; D is possibly TRBD1 (5 bases). This CDR3 is built from 16 residues. CDR1 KGHSH and CDR2 LQKENI come from the germline V gene. With 0 bases removed from V and 7 bases from J, the gap between germline ends came to 16 bases. The CDR3 DNA reads as TGTGCCAGCTCACCACCCGCAGGGTATCTTAAAAATGAGCAGTTCTTC. Its translation: CASSPPAGYLKNEQFF.

V gene TRBV29-1 combines with J gene TRBJ2-7; 7 nucleotides agree with TRBD2. After removal of 6 bases from V and 5 bases from J, the junction contained 13 bases not matched to a gene. The CDR3 runs 14 residues. CDR1 and CDR2 (germline): SQVTM, ANQGSEA. The CDR3 region is CSVFRAGTVNEQYF. In DNA, the CDR3 is TGCAGCGTCTTCAGAGCGGGAACGGTCAACGAGCAGTACTTC.

This chain links TRBV18 with TRBJ1-1; a possible D gene is TRBD1 (6 bases). Trimming removed 1 base from V and 6 bases from J, with 12 bases in between. This CDR3 comprises 14 residues. CDR1 and CDR2 (germline): KGHSH, LQKENI. The CDR3 loop reads CASSPRSNRAEAFF. As DNA, the CDR3 is TGTGCCAGCTCACCACGCTCTAACAGGGCTGAAGCTTTCTTT.

The chain carries TRBV30 and TRBJ2-1; D is ambiguous. Looked up from germline, CDR1 is GTSNPN and CDR2 is SVGIG (reference sequence). The CDR3 consists of 15 residues. Trimming shortened V by 2 bases and J by 0 bases, and 11 bases separated the two germline ends. The DNA of the CDR3 is TGTGCCTGGAGTCTTACTTCTTCCTCCTACAATGAGCAGTTCTTC. Translation gives CAWSLTSSSYNEQFF. Looking up the rest from reference TRBV30 and TRBJ2-1 gives the full variable domain: SQTIHQWPATLVQPVGSPLSLECTVEGTSNPNLYWYRQAAGRGLQLLFYSVGIGQISSEVPQNLSASRPQDRQFILSSKKLLLSDSGFYLCAWSLTSSSYNEQFFGPGTRLTVL.

V is TRBV27 and J is TRBJ2-1; TRBD2 aligns across 12 bases. Germline V lookup: CDR1 MNHEY, CDR2 SMNVEV (reference sequence). After removal of 5 bases from V and 7 bases from J, the junction contained 9 bases not matched to a gene. The CDR3 totals 16 residues. For the CDR3, the DNA is TGTGCCAGCAGTAAGTTGACTAGCGGGAGTAGTAATGAGCAGTTCTTC. Translating it yields CASSKLTSGSSNEQFF.

J is TRBJ2-3 and V is TRBV15; the D gene is possibly TRBD1 (6 bases). Trimming took off 0 bases at V and 4 bases at J, with 14 bases between the two ends. The germline V gene encodes CDR1 LNHNV and CDR2 YYDKDF (reference sequence). This CDR3 contains 16 residues. DNA of the CDR3: TGTGCCACCAGCAGAGAGTATGCCAGGGGATCAGATACGCAGTATTTT. This gives the protein CATSREYARGSDTQYF.

The V gene is TRBV7-6, the J gene TRBJ2-7; 7 bases are a match to TRBD1. The CDR3 is 16 residues long. Trimming took 4 bases from V and 1 from J; bases not matched to a gene: 10. CDR1 is SGHVS, CDR2 FNYEAQ, per germline. CDR3 sequence reads: CASSSYDRVRSYEQYF. In DNA form, the CDR3 reads TGTGCCAGCAGCTCTTACGACAGGGTGAGATCCTACGAGCAGTACTTC.

J is TRBJ2-3 and V is TRBV24-1; 9 positions match TRBD2. Trimming removed 3 bases from V and 11 bases from J; junction bases left unmatched: 11. The CDR3 has 15 residues. The germline CDR1 and CDR2 sequences are KGHDR and SFDVKD. CDR3 DNA: TGTGCCACCAGTGATCTGGCGGGAGGGGGGACCAAGCAGTATTTT. Its translation: CATSDLAGGGTKQYF.

The chain recombines TRBV19 with TRBJ1-5, with D maybe TRBD1 (6 bases). V dropped 4 bases and J dropped 4 bases, with 14 bases sitting between them. The CDR3 is 15 residues long. From germline, CDR1 is LNHDA and CDR2 SQIVND (reference sequence). CDR3 in amino acids: CASSRGQRANQPQHF. In DNA, the CDR3 is TGTGCCAGTAGTAGGGGACAAAGGGCGAATCAGCCCCAGCATTTT.

V usage is TRBV18 and J usage is TRBJ2-5, with TRBD1 matching over 10 bases. Looked up from germline, CDR1 is KGHSH and CDR2 is LQKENI. CDR3 size: 16 residues. With 3 bases clipped from V and 3 bases from J, the junction kept 7 bases outside the gene matches. CDR3 bases: TGTGCCAGCTCACCCCGGCTGACAGGGGGCGAAGAGACCCAGTACTTC. Amino acids: CASSPRLTGGEETQYF.

The rearrangement links TRBV10-3 to TRBJ2-2, with 8 bases fitting TRBD1. Germline values: CDR1 ENHRY, CDR2 SYGVKD. V was pared by 6 bases and J by 4 bases, with 10 bases of the junction left unmatched. The CDR3 contains 16 residues. CDR3 loop: CAISPRQGLGTGELFF. The CDR3 bases are TGTGCCATCAGCCCTAGACAGGGGTTGGGCACCGGGGAGCTGTTTTTT.

This clone was found a few times. V usage is TRBV29-1 and J usage is TRBJ1-1; D is uncertain. V dropped 2 bases and J dropped 0 bases, with 7 bases sitting between them. Germline V gene data show CDR1 as SQVTM and CDR2 as ANQGSEA. The CDR3 is made up of 13 amino acids. This CDR3 reads CSVEPEMNTEAFF. DNA for the CDR3: TGCAGCGTTGAACCCGAGATGAACACTGAAGCTTTCTTT.

The V gene is TRBV5-1, the J gene TRBJ2-1, with D tentatively TRBD2 (6 bases). This CDR3 has 15 amino acids. In germline, CDR1 is SGHRS, CDR2 YFSETQ. V gave up 2 bases and J gave up 1 base, with 10 bases separating them. CDR3 sequence reads: CASSLTGGSYNEQFF. CDR3 in DNA: TGCGCCAGCAGCTTAACAGGAGGGTCCTACAATGAGCAGTTCTTC.

CDR3 protein: CATSRELNEVTEAFF. The DNA of the CDR3 is TGTGCCACCAGCAGGGAACTAAACGAGGTCACTGAAGCTTTCTTT. This chain connects TRBV15 to TRBJ1-1; D is uncertain. Trimming removed 3 bases from V and 4 bases from J, with 15 bases in between. Germline V gene data show CDR1 as LNHNV and CDR2 as YYDKDF (reference sequence). This CDR3 comprises 15 residues.

The chain is built from TRBV20-1 and TRBJ1-1; D gene ambiguous. V lost 6 bases and J 3 bases, leaving 8 bases between the germline ends. Germline lookup yields CDR1 DFQATT and CDR2 SNEGSKA (reference sequence). The CDR3 is 11 amino acids. CDR3 sequence: CSAESDTEAFF. CDR3 nucleotide sequence: TGCAGTGCAGAATCGGACACTGAAGCTTTCTTT.

CDR3 residues: CASSYAPVEYTEAFF. DNA for the CDR3: TGTGCCAGCAGTTACGCCCCCGTGGAGTACACTGAAGCTTTCTTT. The rearrangement uses TRBV6-6 and TRBJ1-1; D unclear. Germline lookup yields CDR1 MNHNY and CDR2 SVGAGI (reference sequence). Trimming took 2 bases from V and 3 from J, leaving 13 bases between them. The CDR3 has 15 amino acids.

V and J are TRBV3-1 (or the pseudogene TRBV3-2) and TRBJ1-2; possible D gene TRBD1, 5 bases. The CDR3 totals 13 residues. V was clipped by 4 bases and J by 5 bases, with 11 bases between them. Per the germline V gene, CDR1 is LGHDT and CDR2 is YNNKEL (reference sequence). This chain's CDR3 is CASSLTGWYGYTF. The CDR3 nucleotides read TGTGCCAGCAGCCTCACAGGATGGTATGGCTACACCTTC.

The CDR3, as DNA: TGTGCCAGCAGTAACCAGGCCGGGACAGGGATCTCCTACGAGCAGTACTTC. It translates to CASSNQAGTGISYEQYF. The chain combines TRBV25-1 with TRBJ2-7; TRBD1 matches at 9 bases. The CDR3 sequence is 17 residues long. V gave up 5 bases and J gave up 0 bases; unmatched junction bases: 11. Germline V CDR1 and CDR2: MGHDK, SYGVNS.

Only one count was recorded for this clone. The chain is built from TRBV19 and TRBJ1-1; TRBD1 might be the D (5 bases). V lost 4 bases, J lost 1 base, and 7 bases lay in between. Germline values: CDR1 LNHDA, CDR2 SQIVND (reference sequence). The CDR3 spans 13 residues. The CDR3 sequence is CASSNTGNTEAFF. CDR3 DNA sequence: TGTGCCAGTAGTAATACAGGGAACACTGAAGCTTTCTTT.

In its sample, this clone was seen a few times. The CDR3 loop reads CASNQGQSNYGYTF. The CDR3 DNA is TGTGCCAGCAACCAAGGACAGTCAAACTATGGCTACACCTTC. The chain joins TRBV2 to TRBJ1-2; perhaps TRBD1 as D (6 bases). Germline CDR1 SNHLY, CDR2 FYNNEI. The V end was cut by 7 bases, the J end by 2 bases, with 14 bases between. The CDR3 loop spans 14 amino acids.